This T cell receptor beta chain was retrieved from a study of post-analysis software for immune sequencing data (dated by TCRdb to the mid-2010s). Context from the whole study: Relapsing-remitting, secondary progressive and progressive-relapsing multiple sclerosis were recorded as disease courses, and subtype annotation was lacking for some patients. Patient repertoires were compared against roughly 10 previously published healthy control repertoires from donors aged about 6 to 27 years. A subset of samples was prepared in parallel using single-end sample barcoding, then pooled and co-amplified after Illumina adapter ligation.

Library generation was performed with PCR. Sequenced using an Illumina HiSeq 2500. To reduce PCR and sequencing biases, unique molecular identifiers were built into the TCR beta cDNA libraries. Some 500,000 cDNA molecules were obtained for every 1 to 10 million input T cells, so each molecule roughly corresponded to one T cell. The patient libraries were prepared and sequenced using the same protocol as the earlier healthy control dataset. Samples belonging to the same batch were prepared together, multiplexed and sequenced on a shared HiSeq lane. Processing in the source paper ran as follows. Raw barcoded reads were processed with MIGEC, discarding single-read molecular identifier groups before consensus assembly and CDR3 extraction. Clonotype tables were post-analysed with VDJtools, and diversity was normalized by down-sampling all datasets to the smallest sample size. Repertoire overlap clustering matched CDR3 amino acid but not nucleotide sequences to correct batch-related cross-sample contamination. In-frame beta chains were kept once TCRdb had trimmed the public reads at Q25 with fastp and called clones with MiXCR. All rows with the same CDR3 protein become a single entry with the most common DNA and genes. In this record, the V and J calls reflect TCRdb's handling and not the investigators' own analysis. For this sample there are about 210,000 distinct CDR3 sequences; roughly 30% appear just once. The ten largest clonotypes hold less than 4% of the sample.

Overall results and qualifications from the work: Roughly 5 TRBV segments, including TRBV5-6, TRBV5-1 and TRBV20-1, were significantly more frequent in patients than controls. Compared with controls, multiple sclerosis patients had significantly lower normalized Chao1 diversity, a finding suggesting substantial peripheral T-cell clonal expansion. When samples were clustered directly using the F measure, samples prepared in the same batch co-clustered strongly, which prompted a batch-effect correction. The control group was slightly older than the multiple sclerosis patient group.

In the case of this clonotype: The specificity of this receptor is unknown. No much larger clone exists at a distance of one base, and base qualities are not known.

Trimming takes 3 bases from V and 3 bases from J, and the germline ends sit 8 bases apart. According to the germline V gene (reference sequence), CDR1 reads DFQATT and CDR2 reads SNEGSKA. The CDR3, cysteine through phenylalanine, is 12 amino acids long. Just CDR3 DNA is preserved here, 36 bases in frame from base 1. To demonstrate the VDJtools post-analysis software, the study profiled TCR beta repertoires from the peripheral blood of 10 to 15 young patients with multiple sclerosis. The multiple sclerosis patients were children and adolescents ranging in age from roughly 6 to 15 years. Sequenced: blood. This sequence originates from a girl younger than 18 with multiple sclerosis. This chain is built from TRBV20-1 and TRBJ2-5; too little of a D gene remains to name it. CDR3 protein: CSARRPEETQYF. Here is the DNA: TGCAGTGCTAGGAGGCCTGAAGAGACCCAGTACTTC.